The T cell receptor (beta chain) described here comes from a study of blood T cell repertoires in COVID-19. V was shortened by 1 base and J by 5 bases, with 9 bases between the two germline ends. This CDR3 spans 15 amino acids. Germline CDR1 reads LGHNA; CDR2 reads YSLEER. TCRdb keeps only in-frame clones here, not all; method: immunoSEQ multiplex PCR. The table lists about 61,000 clones, 88% of them singletons. The chain joins TRBV4-3 to TRBJ1-6; D is undetermined. This sequence originates from a woman aged 80 or over with active COVID-19. Sequences were obtained from peripheral blood. The CDR3: CASSQVRSDNSPLHF. Here the CDR3 DNA reads TGCGCCAGCAGCCAAGTACGGAGCGATAATTCACCCCTCCACTTT.